The 13 T cell receptor beta chains below all came from one sample that was sequenced in a study of T cell responses to AZD1222 COVID-19 vaccine. Assay used: immunoSEQ multiplex PCR; TCRdb lists only in-frame clones, some missing. The repertoire holds about 120,000 clones, 88% seen once, with approximately 9.6% in the top ten. The starting material was peripheral blood, obtained on day 0 of AZD1222 vaccination. These receptors were taken from an adult in good health.

The chain carries TRBV6-4 and TRBJ1-1; 8 positions agree with TRBD1. CDR1 is MRHNA, CDR2 SNTAGT, per germline. CDR3 length: 18 amino acids. Losses at the gene ends were 4 bases for V and 6 bases for J; bases not matched to a gene: 19. The CDR3 reads CASSGTGTGPTGLPEAFF. CDR3 nucleotides: TGTGCCAGCAGTGGCACCGGGACAGGACCTACAGGGCTCCCTGAAGCTTTCTTT.

This chain links TRBV7-3 with TRBJ2-3, with 7 bases that match TRBD1. This CDR3 is 12 amino acids long. Trimming at V came to 2 bases and at J to 9 bases, leaving 2 bases not matched to a gene. CDR1 is SGHTA and CDR2 is FQGTGA in the germline V gene. The DNA for the CDR3 is TGTGCCAGCAGCTTATCGGGACAGACGCAGTATTTT. This translates into CASSLSGQTQYF.

V and J are TRBV5-1 and TRBJ2-1, with 13 positions matching TRBD2. This CDR3 is built from 17 residues. The germline CDR1 and CDR2 sequences are SGHRS and YFSETQ. V lost 3 bases and J lost 1; bases outside the gene matches: 4. CDR3 loop: CASSWGTSGTSYNEQFF. In DNA, the CDR3 is TGCGCCAGCAGCTGGGGGACTAGCGGGACATCCTACAATGAGCAGTTCTTC.

V usage is TRBV6-2 or TRBV6-3 and J usage is TRBJ1-5; no definite D call. Trimming cost V 3 bases and J 0 bases, with 12 bases left between them. The germline V gene encodes CDR1 MNHEY and CDR2 SVGEGT. The CDR3 contains 16 residues. The CDR3 region has the DNA TGTGCCAGCAGTTATAGCGGGAAATATAGCAATCAGCCCCAGCATTTT. Translation gives CASSYSGKYSNQPQHF.

This clone occurred a few times. This chain joins TRBV19 and TRBJ1-2; 8 bases match TRBD1. Germline CDR1 and CDR2: LNHDA and SQIVND (reference sequence). After removal of 9 bases from V and 3 bases from J, the junction contained 12 bases not matched to a gene. This CDR3 spans 15 amino acids. The CDR3 region is CASKYTDRAYYGYTF. The CDR3 nucleotides are TGTGCCAGCAAATACACGGACAGGGCTTACTATGGCTACACCTTC.

This clone came up a few times. The chain couples TRBV11-1 to TRBJ2-1; 8 nucleotides match TRBD2. The germline CDR1 and CDR2 sequences are SGHAT and FQDESV (reference sequence). Losses at the gene ends were 1 base for V and 10 bases for J; bases not matched to a gene: 3. This CDR3 spans 13 amino acids. CDR3 sequence: CASSLGAGAEQFF. The CDR3 DNA reads TGTGCCAGCAGCTTAGGAGCGGGAGCGGAGCAGTTCTTC.

Turning to this clone: This same CDR3 is encoded by further DNA sequences in the sample. The chain couples TRBV29-1 to TRBJ1-5, with TRBD1 identical over 10 bases. The CDR3 has 12 residues. Per germline, CDR1 SQVTM and CDR2 ANQGSEA. The V and J ends lost 4 bases and 6 bases, in that order; junction bases with no gene match: 0. The DNA of the CDR3 is TGCAGCGTTGGGACAGGGGGTCAGCCCCAGCATTTT. Residues: CSVGTGGQPQHF.

The chain has TRBV6-5 and TRBJ2-1; 7 bases are a match to TRBD2. V lost 2 bases to trimming and J lost 9 bases; unmatched junction nucleotides: 7. There are 14 residues in the CDR3. CDR1 MNHEY and CDR2 SVGAGI come from the germline V gene. The CDR3 loop is CASSYLGGGPEQFF. Here the CDR3 DNA reads TGTGCCAGCAGTTACCTCGGGGGAGGGCCTGAGCAGTTCTTC.

V usage is TRBV18 and J usage is TRBJ1-2, with D tentatively TRBD1 (6 bases). The CDR3 runs to 21 residues. Trimming pared 1 base from V and 0 bases from J, leaving 27 bases between. Germline CDR1 reads KGHSH; CDR2 reads LQKENI. CDR3 DNA: TGTGCCAGCTCACCACTCGGGGCGAAGAACAATCCACGGGGGCCTAACTATGGCTACACCTTC. It codes for CASSPLGAKNNPRGPNYGYTF.

This clone was recorded once. The chain combines TRBV19 with TRBJ2-6; the D gene is possibly TRBD1 (6 bases). Trimming removed 4 bases from V and 4 bases from J, with 11 bases in between. Germline V gives CDR1 LNHDA, CDR2 SQIVND (reference sequence). CDR3 length: 15 amino acids. The CDR3 nucleotides are TGTGCCAGTAGTAAGACAGGTTCCGGGGCCAACGTCCTGACTTTC. It translates to CASSKTGSGANVLTF.

The chain has TRBV18 and TRBJ1-4; a weak D match, TRBD1 (5 bases). The CDR3 runs to 17 residues. V dropped 0 bases and J dropped 1 base, with 12 bases sitting between them. Germline CDR1 and CDR2: KGHSH and LQKENI. The CDR3 reads CASSPPGLGETNEKLFF. CDR3 DNA sequence: TGTGCCAGCTCACCACCGGGGCTAGGTGAAACTAATGAAAAACTGTTTTTT.

This clone showed up just once. Other DNA sequences from this sample encode an identical CDR3 as well. This chain joins TRBV27 and TRBJ2-7; 9 bases are shared with TRBD1. The trim removed 3 bases at V and 5 bases at J, leaving 11 bases unmatched. The CDR3 runs to 16 residues. Germline V gene lookup returns CDR1 MNHEY and CDR2 SMNVEV (reference sequence). The CDR3 is CASSLPSGTGIDEQYF. DNA for the CDR3: TGTGCCAGCAGTTTGCCCTCCGGGACAGGGATCGACGAGCAGTACTTC.

In nucleotides, the CDR3 is TGTGCCAGCAGTACACGGCCTAGGGGAGGGTCCTACAATGAGCAGTTCTTC. Amino acids: CASSTRPRGGSYNEQFF. The rearrangement uses TRBV7-3 and TRBJ2-1; 7 positions agree with TRBD2. With V trimmed by 6 bases and J by 1 base, 12 bases remained unmatched. This CDR3 comprises 17 residues. CDR1 and CDR2 (germline): SGHTA, FQGTGA.